This TCR beta chain is from a study of CD8 T cells in Susac syndrome. An input of about 0.5 to 1 ug of RNA was subjected to reverse transcription using random hexamers. TCRdb processed the immunoSEQ multiplex PCR reads anew with MiXCR; each CDR3 protein has one entry. The data show some 260,000 distinct CDR3 sequences, with about 88% seen just once and over 0.09% held by the top ten. The CDR3 contains 13 residues. The V gene's germline CDR1 is MDHEN and CDR2 SYDVKM. V was shortened by 10 bases and J by 4 bases, with 16 bases between the two germline ends. This chain connects TRBV28 to TRBJ1-1, with D possibly matching TRBD1 (5 bases). Sequencing input: CD8+ T cells from PBMCs. The sequence derives from a human donor with multiple sclerosis. The CDR3 DNA sequence: TGTGCCACCATCGAGGAGGGGAGCACTGAAGCTTTCTTT. Translated: CATIEEGSTEAFF.